Here is one T cell receptor beta chain with its context. The data are from a study of PD-L1 blockade in urothelial cancer. Turning to the study itself: Blood was tested 3 weeks (second dose) and 6 weeks into treatment.

TCRdb's table, derived via immunoSEQ multiplex PCR, lists solely in-frame clones and lacks some. The sample lists about 39,000 clones; 84% were seen once. The germline V gene encodes CDR1 GTSNPN and CDR2 SVGIG (reference sequence). This CDR3 is 14 amino acids long. V was clipped by 7 bases and J by 2 bases, with 18 bases between them. Time point reported: peripheral blood 6 weeks after treatment start. The sequence derives from a man aged 40-50 years with urothelial cancer. Sequences were derived from PBMCs, sampled around atezolizumab (anti-PD-L1) treatment. The chain joins TRBV30 to TRBJ2-7; perhaps TRBD1 as D (6 bases). CDR3 sequence reads: CAFRTDTITYEQYF. CDR3 sequence (DNA): TGTGCCTTCAGGACAGACACGATAACCTACGAGCAGTACTTC.